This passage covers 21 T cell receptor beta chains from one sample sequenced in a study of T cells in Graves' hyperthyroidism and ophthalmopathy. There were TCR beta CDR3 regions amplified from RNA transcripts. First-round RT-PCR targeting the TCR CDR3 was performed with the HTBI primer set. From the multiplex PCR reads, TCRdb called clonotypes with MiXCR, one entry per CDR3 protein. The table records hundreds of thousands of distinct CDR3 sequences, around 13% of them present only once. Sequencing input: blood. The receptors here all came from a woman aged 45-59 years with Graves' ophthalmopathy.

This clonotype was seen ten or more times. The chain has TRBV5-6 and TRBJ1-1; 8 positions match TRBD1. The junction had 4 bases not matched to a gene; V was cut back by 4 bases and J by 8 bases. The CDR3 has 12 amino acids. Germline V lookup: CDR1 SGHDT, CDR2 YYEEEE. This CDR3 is CASSLRDREAFF. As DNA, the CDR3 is TGTGCCAGCAGCCTCCGGGACAGGGAAGCTTTCTTT.

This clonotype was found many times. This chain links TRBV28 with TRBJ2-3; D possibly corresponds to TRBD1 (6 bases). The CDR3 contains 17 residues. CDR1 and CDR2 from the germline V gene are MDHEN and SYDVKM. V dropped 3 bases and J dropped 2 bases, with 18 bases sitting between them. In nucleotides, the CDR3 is TGTGCCAGCAGTTTCGGGACATCTGAAGGGGCCACAGATACGCAGTATTTT. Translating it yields CASSFGTSEGATDTQYF.

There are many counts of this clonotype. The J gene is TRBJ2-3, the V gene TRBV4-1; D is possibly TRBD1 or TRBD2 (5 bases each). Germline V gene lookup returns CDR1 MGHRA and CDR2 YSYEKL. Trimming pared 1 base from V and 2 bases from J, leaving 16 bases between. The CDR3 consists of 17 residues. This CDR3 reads CASSQGPGRKFTDTQYF. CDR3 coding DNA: TGCGCCAGCAGCCAAGGGCCGGGACGCAAATTCACAGATACGCAGTATTTT.

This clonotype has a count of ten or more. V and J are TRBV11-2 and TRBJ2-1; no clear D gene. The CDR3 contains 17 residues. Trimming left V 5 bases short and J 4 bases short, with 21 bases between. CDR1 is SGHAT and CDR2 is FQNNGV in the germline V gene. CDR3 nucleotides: TGTGCCAGCAGCACTCGACCGAAGTTAGAGCGATACAATGAGCAGTTCTTC. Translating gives CASSTRPKLERYNEQFF.

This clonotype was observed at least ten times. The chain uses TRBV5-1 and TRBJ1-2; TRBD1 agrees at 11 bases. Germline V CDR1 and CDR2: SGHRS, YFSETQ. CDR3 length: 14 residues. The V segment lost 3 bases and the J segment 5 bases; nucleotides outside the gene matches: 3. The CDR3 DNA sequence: TGCGCCAGCAGCTCGGGACAGGGGGAGTATGGCTACACCTTC. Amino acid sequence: CASSSGQGEYGYTF.

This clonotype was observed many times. CDR3 coding DNA: TGTGCCAGCAAGAATGGCGGGAGAGAGCAGTACTTC. Its protein product is CASKNGGREQYF. The chain uses TRBV28 and TRBJ2-7, with 7 bases aligning to TRBD2. Germline V CDR1 and CDR2: MDHEN, SYDVKM. V was clipped by 7 bases and J by 7 bases; unmatched bases: 7. The CDR3 runs to 12 residues.

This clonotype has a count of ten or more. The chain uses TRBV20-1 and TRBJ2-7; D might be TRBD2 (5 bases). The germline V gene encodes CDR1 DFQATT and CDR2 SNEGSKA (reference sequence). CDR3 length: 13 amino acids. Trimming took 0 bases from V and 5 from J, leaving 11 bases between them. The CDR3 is CSARDGGRDEQYF. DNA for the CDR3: TGCAGTGCTAGAGATGGAGGCCGGGACGAGCAGTACTTC.

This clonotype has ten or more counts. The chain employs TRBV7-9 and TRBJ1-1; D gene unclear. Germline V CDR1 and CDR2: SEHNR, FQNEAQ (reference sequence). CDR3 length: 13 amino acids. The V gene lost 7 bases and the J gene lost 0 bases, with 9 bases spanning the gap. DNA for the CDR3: TGTGCCAGCACCCTTGGAATGAACACTGAAGCTTTCTTT. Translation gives CASTLGMNTEAFF.

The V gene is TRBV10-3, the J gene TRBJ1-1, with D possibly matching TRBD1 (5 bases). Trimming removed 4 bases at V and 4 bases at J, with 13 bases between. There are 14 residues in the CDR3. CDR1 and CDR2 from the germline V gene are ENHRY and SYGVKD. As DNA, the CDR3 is TGTGCCATCAGTGGCGGGGACCTCTCCACTGAAGCTTTCTTT. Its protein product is CAISGGDLSTEAFF.

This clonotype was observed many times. As DNA, the CDR3 is TGTGCCAGCAGTCTCACTTCGTCCGGGGGCTACAATGAGCAGTTCTTC. Translation gives CASSLTSSGGYNEQFF. This chain links TRBV12-3 or TRBV12-4 with TRBJ2-1; D perhaps matches TRBD2 (6 bases). This CDR3 is built from 16 residues. The V gene lost 5 bases and the J gene lost 3 bases, with 17 bases spanning the gap.

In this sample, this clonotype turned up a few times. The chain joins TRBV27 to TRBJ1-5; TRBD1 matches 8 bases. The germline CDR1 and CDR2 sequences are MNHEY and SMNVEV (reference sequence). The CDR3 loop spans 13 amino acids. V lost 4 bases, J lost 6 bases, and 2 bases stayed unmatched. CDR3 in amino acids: CASSSRGPQPQHF. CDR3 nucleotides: TGTGCCAGCAGTTCCAGGGGGCCTCAGCCCCAGCATTTT.

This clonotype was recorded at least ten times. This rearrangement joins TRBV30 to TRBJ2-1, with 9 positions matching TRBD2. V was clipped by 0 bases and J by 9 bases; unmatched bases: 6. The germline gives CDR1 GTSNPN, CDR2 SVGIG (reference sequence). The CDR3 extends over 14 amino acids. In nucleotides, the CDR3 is TGTGCCTGGAGTGTAGGCGGGAGGGCCTCTGAGCAGTTCTTC. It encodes CAWSVGGRASEQFF.

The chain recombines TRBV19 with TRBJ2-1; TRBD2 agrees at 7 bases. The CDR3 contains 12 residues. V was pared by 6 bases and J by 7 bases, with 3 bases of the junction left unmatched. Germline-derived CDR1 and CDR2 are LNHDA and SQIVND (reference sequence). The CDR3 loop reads CASSKLANEQFF. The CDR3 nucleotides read TGTGCCAGTAGCAAACTAGCGAATGAGCAGTTCTTC.

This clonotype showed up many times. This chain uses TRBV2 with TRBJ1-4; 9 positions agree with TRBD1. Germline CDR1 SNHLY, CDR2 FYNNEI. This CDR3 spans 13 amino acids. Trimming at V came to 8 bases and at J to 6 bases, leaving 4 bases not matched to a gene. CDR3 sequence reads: CASRDRADEKLFF. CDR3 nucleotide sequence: TGTGCCAGCCGGGACAGGGCTGATGAAAAACTGTTTTTT.

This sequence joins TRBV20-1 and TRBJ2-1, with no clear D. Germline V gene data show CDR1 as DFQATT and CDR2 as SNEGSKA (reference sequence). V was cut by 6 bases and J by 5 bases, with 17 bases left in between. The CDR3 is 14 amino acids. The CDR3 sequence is CSAVVPLSHNEQFF. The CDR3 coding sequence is TGCAGTGCGGTAGTGCCCCTATCTCACAATGAGCAGTTCTTC.

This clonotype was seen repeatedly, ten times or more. CDR3 sequence: CASSSRDRTYEQYF. The CDR3 nucleotides are TGTGCCAGCAGTTCTCGGGACAGAACCTACGAGCAGTACTTC. V and J are TRBV28 and TRBJ2-7, with 7 positions matching TRBD1. Per the germline V gene, CDR1 is MDHEN and CDR2 is SYDVKM. CDR3 size: 14 residues. The J segment lost 2 bases and the V segment lost 4 bases, leaving 5 bases of the junction unmatched. The full variable domain, rest sourced from reference TRBV28 and TRBJ2-7, is DVKVTQSSRYLVKRTGEKVFLECVQDMDHENMFWYRQDPGLGLRLIYFSYDVKMKEKGDIPEGYSVSREKKERFSLILESASTNQTSMYLCASSSRDRTYEQYFGPGTRLTVT.

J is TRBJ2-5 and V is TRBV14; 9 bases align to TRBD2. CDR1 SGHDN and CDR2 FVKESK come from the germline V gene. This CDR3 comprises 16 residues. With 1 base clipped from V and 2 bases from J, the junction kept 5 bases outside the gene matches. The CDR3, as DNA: TGTGCCAGCAGCCAAGGACTAGCGGCCCTACAAGAGACCCAGTACTTC. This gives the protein CASSQGLAALQETQYF.

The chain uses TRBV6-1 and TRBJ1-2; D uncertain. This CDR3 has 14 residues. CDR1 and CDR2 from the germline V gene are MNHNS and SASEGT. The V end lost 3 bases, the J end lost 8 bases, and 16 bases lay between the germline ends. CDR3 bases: TGTGCCAGCAGTGAGGTTGGTTGGAGGATCGGCTACACCTTC. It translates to CASSEVGWRIGYTF.

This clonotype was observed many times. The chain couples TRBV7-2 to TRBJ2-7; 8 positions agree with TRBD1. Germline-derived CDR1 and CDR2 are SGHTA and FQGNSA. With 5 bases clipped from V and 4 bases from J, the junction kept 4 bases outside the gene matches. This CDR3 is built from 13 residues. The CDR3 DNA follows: TGTGCCAGCAGCCCGGACAGGGATTACGAGCAGTACTTC. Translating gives CASSPDRDYEQYF. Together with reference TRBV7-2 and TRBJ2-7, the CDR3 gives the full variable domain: GAGVSQSPSNKVTEKGKDVELRCDPISGHTALYWYRQSLGQGLEFLIYFQGNSAPDKSGLPSDRFSAERTGGSVSTLTIQRTQQEDSAVYLCASSPDRDYEQYFGPGTRLTVT.

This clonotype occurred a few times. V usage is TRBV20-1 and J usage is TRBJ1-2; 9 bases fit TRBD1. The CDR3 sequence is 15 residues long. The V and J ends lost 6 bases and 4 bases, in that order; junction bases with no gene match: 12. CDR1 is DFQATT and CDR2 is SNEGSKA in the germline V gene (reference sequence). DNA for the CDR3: TGCAGTGCCCAAATCCGCCGGGACAGGGTCTATGGCTACACCTTC. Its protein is CSAQIRRDRVYGYTF.

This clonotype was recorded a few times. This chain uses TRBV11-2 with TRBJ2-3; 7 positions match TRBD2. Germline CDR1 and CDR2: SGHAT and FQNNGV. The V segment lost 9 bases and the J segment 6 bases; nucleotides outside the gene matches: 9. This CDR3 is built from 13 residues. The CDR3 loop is CASMRRAGDTQYF. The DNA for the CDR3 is TGTGCCAGTATGAGAAGAGCGGGGGATACGCAGTATTTT.